This T cell receptor beta chain was identified during a study of shared clonotypes between healthy human individuals. V dropped 6 bases and J dropped 0; count of bases not matched to a gene: 3. Germline values: CDR1 SNHLY, CDR2 FYNNEI. This CDR3 contains 14 residues. About this clone: Its antigen is unidentified. Additional DNA sequences in this sample encode the identical CDR3.

Authors' data handling: ImmunoSEQ sequences covered only the junction and lacked quality scores; filtering therefore differed. Method: immunoSEQ multiplex PCR; TCRdb's copy keeps in-frame clones and lacks some. Clonal size and the V and J genes are those of that table, whereas D and trimming came from the DNA. The sample records about 1 million clones, about 75% being singletons. General study results and limits: Since donors were few, the genetic and exposure-history diversity represented was limited.

Sample: memory CD4+ T cells sorted from blood. The subset was: CD45RA-negative fraction. The TCR comes from a man aged 18-30 years in good health. This rearrangement joins TRBV2 to TRBJ2-3; TRBD1 matches 7 bases. The CDR3 region has the DNA TGTGCCAGCAGCCGGGACAGAAGCACAGATACGCAGTATTTT. Translated: CASSRDRSTDTQYF.